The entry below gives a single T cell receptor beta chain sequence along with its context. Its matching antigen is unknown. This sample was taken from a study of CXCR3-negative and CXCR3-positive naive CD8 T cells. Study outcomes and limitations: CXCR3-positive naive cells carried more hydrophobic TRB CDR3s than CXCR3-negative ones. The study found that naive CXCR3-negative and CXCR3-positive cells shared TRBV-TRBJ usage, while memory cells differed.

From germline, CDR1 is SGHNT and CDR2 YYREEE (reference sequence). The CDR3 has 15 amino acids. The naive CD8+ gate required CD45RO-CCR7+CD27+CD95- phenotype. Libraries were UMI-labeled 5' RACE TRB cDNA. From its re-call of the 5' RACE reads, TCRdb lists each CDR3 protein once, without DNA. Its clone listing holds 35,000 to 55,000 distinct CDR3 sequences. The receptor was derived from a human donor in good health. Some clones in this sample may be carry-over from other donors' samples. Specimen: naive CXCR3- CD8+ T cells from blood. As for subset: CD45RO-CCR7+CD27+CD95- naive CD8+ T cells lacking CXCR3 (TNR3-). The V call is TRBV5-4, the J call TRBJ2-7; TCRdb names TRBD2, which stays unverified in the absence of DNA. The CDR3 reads CASSSLAGGTYEQYF.